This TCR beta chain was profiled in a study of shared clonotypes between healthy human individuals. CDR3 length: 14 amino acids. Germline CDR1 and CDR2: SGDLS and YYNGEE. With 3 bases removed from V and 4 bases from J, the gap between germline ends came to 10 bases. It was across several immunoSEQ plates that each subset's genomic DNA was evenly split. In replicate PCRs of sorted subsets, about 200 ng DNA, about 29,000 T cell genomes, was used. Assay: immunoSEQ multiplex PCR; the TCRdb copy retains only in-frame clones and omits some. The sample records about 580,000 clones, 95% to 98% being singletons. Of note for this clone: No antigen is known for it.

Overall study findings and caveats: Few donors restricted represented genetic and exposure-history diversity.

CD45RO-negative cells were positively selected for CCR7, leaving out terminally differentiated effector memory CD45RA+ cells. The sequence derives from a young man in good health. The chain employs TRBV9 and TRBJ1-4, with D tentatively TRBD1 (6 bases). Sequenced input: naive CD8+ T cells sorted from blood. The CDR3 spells CASSGEGDNEKLFF. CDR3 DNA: TGTGCCAGCAGCGGAGAGGGGGATAATGAAAAACTGTTTTTT.